The T cell receptor (beta chain) described here comes from a study of graft-versus-host responses after intestinal transplantation. Intraepithelial lymphocytes and lamina propria lymphocytes were released through processing of graft tissue. Here immunoSEQ multiplex PCR was the method, and the copy in TCRdb shows in-frame clones only, minus some. The sample holds around 18,000 clones; around 82% are singletons and the top ten take about 6.1%. Germline assignment: CDR1 MRHNA and CDR2 SNTAGT. The CDR3 is made up of 16 amino acids. J lost 2 bases, V lost 6 bases, and 6 bases had no gene match. The chain links TRBV6-4 to TRBJ2-3; 12 bases agree with TRBD2. The receptor was isolated from a human patient who received an intestinal transplant, so some T cells may come from the graft donor. Sequenced here: ileum tissue, sampled 17 days after transplant. CDR3 in DNA: TGTGCCAGCAGCCCAGGACTAGCGGGGATCACAGATACGCAGTATTTT. Translated, it gives CASSPGLAGITDTQYF.